A single sample is the source of the 27 T cell receptor beta chains below, sequenced in a study of blood T cell repertoires in COVID-19 (dated by TCRdb to the early 2020s). Receptor libraries were prepared by the immunoSEQ multiplex PCR assay. Sourced from immuneACCESS, this table was stored by TCRdb with only in-frame sequences that have V and J called. A share of the clones is absent; for the studies checked, an unresolved V gene accounts for under half, and the remainder has no known explanation. In all, the sample holds approximately 50,000 clones, and around 80% of those were seen once. The ten largest clonotypes hold approximately 7.7% of the sample. Sequencing was performed on peripheral blood. The receptors here all came from a human donor in a cohort sampled during active COVID-19.

The chain joins TRBV19 to TRBJ1-1; TRBD1 matches at 9 bases. The length of the CDR3 is 13 residues. CDR1 is LNHDA and CDR2 is SQIVND in the germline V gene (reference sequence). V shed 7 bases and J 6 bases; nucleotides not matched to a gene: 6. As DNA, the CDR3 is TGTGCCAGTACCGCGGGACAGGGATCTGAAGCTTTCTTT. Its translation is CASTAGQGSEAFF.

Remarks on this clone: Other DNA sequences in this sample translate to the same CDR3. The chain couples TRBV4-1 to TRBJ2-1; 7 bases line up with TRBD2. J gave up 4 bases and V 1 base, and 7 bases lay outside the gene matches. This CDR3 region has 16 residues. In germline, CDR1 is MGHRA, CDR2 YSYEKL. Written as DNA, the CDR3 is TGCGCCAGCAGCCAAGTTAGGCTAGCGGTTTACAATGAGCAGTTCTTC. Its protein product is CASSQVRLAVYNEQFF.

This chain connects TRBV10-2 to TRBJ2-7; D unresolved. This CDR3 has 15 residues. The germline V gene has CDR1 WSHSY and CDR2 SAAADI. V lost 3 bases and J 4 bases, leaving 16 bases between the germline ends. CDR3 in amino acids: CASSDVARLVYEQYF. The CDR3 DNA reads TGCGCCAGCAGTGACGTGGCTAGGCTGGTATACGAGCAGTACTTC.

The rearrangement links TRBV9 to TRBJ2-1, with 10 bases identical to TRBD1. After removal of 2 bases from V and 5 bases from J, the junction contained 1 base not matched to a gene. Germline V lookup: CDR1 SGDLS, CDR2 YYNGEE. This CDR3 region has 14 residues. CDR3 loop: CASSVGTGDNEQFF. CDR3 sequence (DNA): TGTGCCAGCAGCGTGGGGACAGGGGACAATGAGCAGTTCTTC.

The V gene is TRBV27, the J gene TRBJ2-3; the D gene is possibly TRBD2 (5 bases). Germline V gene lookup returns CDR1 MNHEY and CDR2 SMNVEV (reference sequence). V gave up 6 bases and J gave up 5 bases, with 9 bases separating them. This CDR3 has 12 amino acids. The CDR3 loop is CASSGKLDTQYF. CDR3 sequence (DNA): TGTGCCAGCAGCGGGAAGCTAGATACGCAGTATTTT.

This clone was observed once. V and J are TRBV5-1 and TRBJ1-1, with 11 bases fitting TRBD1. The CDR3 has 16 residues. Germline CDR1 and CDR2: SGHRS and YFSETQ. V gave up 0 bases and J gave up 4 bases; unmatched junction bases: 5. The CDR3 nucleotides read TGCGCCAGCAGCTTGGCTAGGACAGGGGGCGGCACTGAAGCTTTCTTT. It is translated as CASSLARTGGGTEAFF. Variable domain in full (rest from reference TRBV5-1 and TRBJ1-1): KAGVTQTPRYLIKTRGQQVTLSCSPISGHRSVSWYQQTPGQGLQFLFEYFSETQRNKGNFPGRFSGRQFSNSRSEMNVSTLELGDSALYLCASSLARTGGGTEAFFGQGTRLTVV.

The genes are TRBV10-2 and TRBJ1-5; 8 positions match TRBD1. Per the germline V gene, CDR1 is WSHSY and CDR2 is SAAADI. Losses at the gene ends were 2 bases for V and 1 base for J; bases not matched to a gene: 1. The CDR3 runs 15 residues. CDR3 protein: CASSEGTGSNQPQHF. The CDR3 DNA follows: TGCGCCAGCAGTGAGGGGACAGGAAGCAATCAGCCCCAGCATTTT.

The J gene is TRBJ2-3, the V gene TRBV15, with a tentative D call TRBD1 (5 bases). V lost 0 bases and J 1 base, leaving 11 bases between the germline ends. CDR1 and CDR2 (germline): LNHNV, YYDKDF (reference sequence). The CDR3 has 16 amino acids. The CDR3 is CATSRDGGRGTDTQYF. The DNA of the CDR3 is TGTGCCACCAGCAGAGATGGCGGCAGGGGCACAGATACGCAGTATTTT.

The chain uses TRBV12-3 or TRBV12-4 and TRBJ2-5; TRBD2 is a possible D gene (6 bases). Between the trimmed V and J ends, which lost 5 bases and 0 bases, there was a span of 7 bases. The CDR3 has 13 amino acids. The CDR3 DNA reads TGTGCCAGCAGTGGGGACTACCAAGAGACCCAGTACTTC. Translation gives CASSGDYQETQYF.

The CDR3 sequence is CASSPTSGRETQYF. CDR3 in DNA: TGCGCCAGCAGCCCGACTAGCGGGAGAGAGACCCAGTACTTC. The V and J genes are TRBV5-1 and TRBJ2-5; 12 nucleotides match TRBD2. V gave up 4 bases and J gave up 4 bases; unmatched junction bases: 2. This CDR3 region has 14 residues. The germline V gene has CDR1 SGHRS and CDR2 YFSETQ.

CDR3 sequence (DNA): TGCGCCAGCAGCTTGGAGGGGACAGCTGGAAACACCATATATTTT. It codes for CASSLEGTAGNTIYF. The chain joins TRBV5-1 to TRBJ1-3, with 7 bases aligning to TRBD1. The CDR3 extends over 15 amino acids. Germline V gene data show CDR1 as SGHRS and CDR2 as YFSETQ. V dropped 0 bases and J dropped 2; count of bases not matched to a gene: 2.

The chain joins TRBV7-9 to TRBJ2-1; TRBD2 matches at 14 bases. The CDR3 contains 16 residues. Germline CDR1 and CDR2: SEHNR and FQNEAQ (reference sequence). J was trimmed by 7 bases and V by 5 bases; bases with no gene match: 7. The CDR3 here is CASSVGTSGRRNEQFF. CDR3 bases: TGTGCCAGCAGCGTCGGGACTAGCGGGAGAAGGAATGAGCAGTTCTTC.

The CDR3: CASSLRGDGSSGRYNEQFF. The CDR3 region has the DNA TGTGCCAGCAGCTTGAGAGGGGATGGAAGTAGCGGGAGGTACAATGAGCAGTTCTTC. The rearrangement uses TRBV9 and TRBJ2-1; 10 bases line up with TRBD2. The V gene end was trimmed by 4 bases and the J gene end by 4 bases; junction bases not matched to a gene: 17. The CDR3 runs 19 residues. Germline CDR1 is SGDLS and CDR2 is YYNGEE.

The CDR3 loop reads CASSQIRVYEQYF. CDR3 sequence (DNA): TGTGCCAGCAGCCAGATCAGGGTTTACGAGCAGTACTTC. This chain connects TRBV14 to TRBJ2-7; D possibly corresponds to TRBD1 (5 bases). Germline assignment: CDR1 SGHDN and CDR2 FVKESK. CDR3 length equals 13 residues. V was cut by 3 bases and J by 4 bases, with 10 bases left in between.

J is TRBJ1-1 and V is TRBV19; weak D call: TRBD1 (5 bases). Deletions cut 5 bases from V and 3 bases from J, with 13 bases between. This CDR3 has 14 amino acids. Germline V CDR1 and CDR2: LNHDA, SQIVND (reference sequence). CDR3 in DNA: TGTGCCAGTAGTTCTTGGGGGGAGGACACTGAAGCTTTCTTT. It translates to CASSSWGEDTEAFF.

The J gene is TRBJ2-7, the V gene TRBV3-1 (or the pseudogene TRBV3-2), with a possible D match to TRBD2 (7 bases). V was clipped by 0 bases and J by 5 bases, with 14 bases between them. Germline lookup yields CDR1 LGHDT and CDR2 YNNKEL (reference sequence). This CDR3 comprises 15 residues. CDR3 in amino acids: CASSQDAGAWDEQYF. As DNA, the CDR3 is TGTGCCAGCAGCCAAGACGCGGGGGCCTGGGACGAGCAGTACTTC.

The genes are TRBV30 and TRBJ1-1, with unresolved D. CDR3 length: 15 residues. The germline CDR1 and CDR2 sequences are GTSNPN and SVGIG (reference sequence). V was cut by 1 base and J by 0 bases, with 12 bases left in between. The CDR3 spells CAWSARWRMNTEAFF. The CDR3 bases are TGTGCCTGGAGTGCTCGTTGGAGAATGAACACTGAAGCTTTCTTT. Full variable domain (outside the CDR3, taken from reference TRBV30 and TRBJ1-1): SQTIHQWPATLVQPVGSPLSLECTVEGTSNPNLYWYRQAAGRGLQLLFYSVGIGQISSEVPQNLSASRPQDRQFILSSKKLLLSDSGFYLCAWSARWRMNTEAFFGQGTRLTVV.

The rearrangement links TRBV2 to TRBJ2-7; D gene unclear. This CDR3 contains 15 residues. Germline assignment: CDR1 SNHLY and CDR2 FYNNEI. V lost 7 bases and J lost 2, with 18 bases in between. CDR3 sequence (DNA): TGTGCCAGCACCCCTCCCGCGGCCAATACCTACGAGCAGTACTTC. Protein sequence: CASTPPAANTYEQYF.

This clone was seen a handful of times. The gene calls are TRBV19 and TRBJ1-4; TRBD1 aligns across 7 bases. CDR3 length: 17 residues. Germline CDR1 is LNHDA and CDR2 is SQIVND (reference sequence). V dropped 0 bases and J dropped 7; count of bases not matched to a gene: 11. The CDR3 spells CASSIEPTGRGGEKLFF. As DNA, the CDR3 is TGTGCCAGTAGTATAGAGCCGACAGGGAGAGGGGGTGAAAAACTGTTTTTT.

The genes are TRBV11-2 and TRBJ2-3, with no clear D. This CDR3 contains 14 residues. The germline V gene encodes CDR1 SGHAT and CDR2 FQNNGV. V gave up 6 bases and J gave up 1 base, with 11 bases separating them. In DNA form, the CDR3 reads TGTGCCAGCAGGTCCGGGTCCCGCACAGATACGCAGTATTTT. This encodes CASRSGSRTDTQYF. Drawing the rest from reference TRBV11-2 and TRBJ2-3, the complete variable domain is EAGVAQSPRYKIIEKRQSVAFWCNPISGHATLYWYQQILGQGPKLLIQFQNNGVVDDSQLPKDRFSAERLKGVDSTLKIQPAKLEDSAVYLCASRSGSRTDTQYFGPGTRLTVL.

The rearrangement links TRBV4-2 to TRBJ2-5; TRBD2 aligns across 8 bases. This CDR3 has 17 amino acids. Germline values: CDR1 LGHNA, CDR2 YNFKEQ. After removal of 0 bases from V and 4 bases from J, the junction contained 10 bases not matched to a gene. CDR3 protein: CASSQEVTSGVGETQYF. The CDR3 DNA reads as TGTGCCAGCAGCCAAGAAGTAACTAGCGGAGTGGGAGAGACCCAGTACTTC.

The genes are TRBV24-1 and TRBJ2-5; TRBD2 might be the D (5 bases). The ends were cut back, 4 bases at V and 1 base at J, with 9 bases in the middle. CDR1 KGHDR and CDR2 SFDVKD come from the germline V gene. CDR3 length equals 14 residues. The CDR3 sequence: CATSEGSLQETQYF. CDR3 DNA sequence: TGTGCCACCAGTGAAGGGAGTCTCCAAGAGACCCAGTACTTC.

The V call is TRBV7-9, the J call TRBJ1-4; D not certain. V was clipped by 4 bases and J by 5 bases, with 5 bases between them. The CDR3 has 12 amino acids. Germline V gene lookup returns CDR1 SEHNR and CDR2 FQNEAQ (reference sequence). The CDR3 here is CASSSSNEKLFF. CDR3 DNA: TGTGCCAGCAGCTCTTCCAATGAAAAACTGTTTTTT. Full variable domain (missing parts from reference TRBV7-9 and TRBJ1-4): DTGVSQNPRHKITKRGQNVTFRCDPISEHNRLYWYRQTLGQGPEFLTYFQNEAQLEKSRLLSDRFSAERPKGSFSTLEIQRTEQGDSAMYLCASSSSNEKLFFGSGTQLSVL.

The chain joins TRBV19 to TRBJ2-3; 7 nucleotides align to TRBD1. The ends lost 6 bases at V and 5 bases at J; junction bases unmatched: 5. CDR3 length equals 13 residues. The germline CDR1 and CDR2 sequences are LNHDA and SQIVND (reference sequence). In DNA, the CDR3 is TGTGCCAGTAGCCCGGACAGGAGAGATACGCAGTATTTT. It encodes CASSPDRRDTQYF.

The gene calls are TRBV5-4 and TRBJ2-1; D gene unclear. V dropped 0 bases and J dropped 6 bases, with 10 bases sitting between them. The length of the CDR3 is 14 residues. Germline CDR1 reads SGHNT; CDR2 reads YYREEE (reference sequence). CDR3 residues: CASSLVVSSNEQFF. As DNA, the CDR3 is TGTGCCAGCAGCTTGGTAGTTAGCAGCAATGAGCAGTTCTTC. The full variable domain, completed using reference TRBV5-4 and TRBJ2-1, is ETGVTQSPTHLIKTRGQQVTLRCSSQSGHNTVSWYQQALGQGPQFIFQYYREEENGRGNFPPRFSGLQFPNYSSELNVNALELDDSALYLCASSLVVSSNEQFFGPGTRLTVL.

The chain is built from TRBV19 and TRBJ1-4; unclear D gene. Trimming took 7 bases from V and 6 from J, leaving 12 bases between them. The CDR3 spans 13 residues. Germline CDR1 reads LNHDA; CDR2 reads SQIVND (reference sequence). The CDR3 region has the DNA TGTGCCAGTACCCACCGGCGGGATGAAAAACTGTTTTTT. Its protein is CASTHRRDEKLFF.

This clone appeared a single time. This CDR3 is CASSLSGTIYNEQFF. In DNA, the CDR3 is TGTGCCAGCAGTCTCTCCGGGACTATCTACAATGAGCAGTTCTTC. The chain couples TRBV3-1 (or the pseudogene TRBV3-2) to TRBJ2-1, with 7 bases matching TRBD2. Germline CDR1 and CDR2: LGHDT and YNNKEL (reference sequence). V lost 6 bases and J lost 3; bases outside the gene matches: 8. The CDR3 contains 15 residues.